This TCR beta chain emerged from a study of blood T cell repertoires in COVID-19. About the study: Acute-phase and convalescent COVID-19 samples originated in the United States, Italy and Spain. Sample material is recorded as cDNA or gDNA derived from T cells, B-cell-depleted T cells, or PBMCs.

CDR1 and CDR2 from the germline V gene are MGHDK and SYGVNS. V dropped 1 base and J dropped 8 bases, with 9 bases sitting between them. The CDR3 is 13 amino acids. Original analysis: By means of reference gene primer amplification, nucleated cell counts were estimated. Only in-frame clones appear in the TCRdb table, and some are missing; sequencing was by immunoSEQ multiplex PCR. V and J calls and clone size are given by that table; D and trimming were obtained from the DNA. The table has approximately 140,000 clones, around 80% seen once. The sequencing sample was made of peripheral blood. The chain couples TRBV25-1 to TRBJ2-1, with a possible D match to TRBD1 (6 bases). The sequence derives from a man in his 60s with acute or convalescent COVID-19. The CDR3 loop is CASSELKGDEQFF. CDR3 nucleotide sequence: TGTGCCAGCAGTGAATTGAAGGGGGATGAGCAGTTCTTC.